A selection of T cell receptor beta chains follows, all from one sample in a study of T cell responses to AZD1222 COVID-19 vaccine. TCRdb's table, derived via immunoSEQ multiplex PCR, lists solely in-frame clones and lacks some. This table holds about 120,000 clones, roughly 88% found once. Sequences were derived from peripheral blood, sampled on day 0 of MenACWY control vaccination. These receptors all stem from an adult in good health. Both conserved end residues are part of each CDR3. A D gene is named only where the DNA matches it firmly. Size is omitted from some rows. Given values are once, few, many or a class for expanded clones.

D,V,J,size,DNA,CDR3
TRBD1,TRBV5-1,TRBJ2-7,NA,TGCGCCAGCAGTTTAAGACAGGGGGTGTCCTACGAGCAGTACTTC,CASSLRQGVSYEQYF
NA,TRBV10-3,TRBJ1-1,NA,TGTGCCATCAGTGAGTCGACTCAGTTGGCAGGGGTATTGACTGAAGCTTTCTTT,CAISESTQLAGVLTEAFF
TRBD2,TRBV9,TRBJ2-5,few,TGTGCCAGCAGCGTAGGGACTAGCGGGGGGACAGAGACCCAGTACTTC,CASSVGTSGGTETQYF
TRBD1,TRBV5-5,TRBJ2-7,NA,TGTGCCAGCAGCAGAATTGGGACAGCCTACGAGCAGTACTTC,CASSRIGTAYEQYF
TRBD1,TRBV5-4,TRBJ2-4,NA,TGTGCCACCCAGGGGGTAAGCAACGTTCAGTACTTC,CATQGVSNVQYF
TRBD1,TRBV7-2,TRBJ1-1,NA,TGTGCCAGCAGCTTAGTGGGGACAGGAGGTAACACTGAAGCTTTCTTT,CASSLVGTGGNTEAFF
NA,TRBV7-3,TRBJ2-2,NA,TGTGCCAGCAGCGACAGGTTCGGGGAGCTGTTTTTT,CASSDRFGELFF
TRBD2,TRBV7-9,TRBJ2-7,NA,TGTGCCAGCGGGCGGGAGCTCTCCTACGAGCAGTACTTC,CASGRELSYEQYF
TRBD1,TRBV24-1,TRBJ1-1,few,TGTGCCCCTTTAAGGACAGGGGGCAGTGAAGCTTTCTTT,CAPLRTGGSEAFF
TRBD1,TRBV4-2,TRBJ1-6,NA,TGTGCCAGCAGCCAAGAGGCCCCAGGGGGCGCCTATAATTCACCCCTCCACTTT,CASSQEAPGGAYNSPLHF
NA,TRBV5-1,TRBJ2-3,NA,TGCGCCAGCAGTTCCGGGACCCAACAAACAGATACGCAGTATTTT,CASSSGTQQTDTQYF
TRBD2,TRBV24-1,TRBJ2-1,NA,TGTGCCACCAGTGATGCCAACCGGGGGAGGGTGTACAATGAGCAGTTCTTC,CATSDANRGRVYNEQFF